Listed here are 4 T cell receptor beta chains from one sample, sequenced in a study of cytomegalovirus exposure and HLA in healthy donors (TCRdb year 2017). To prepare the library, the immunoSEQ multiplex PCR assay was applied. A mixture of 60 forward primers for TCR Vbeta segments and 13 reverse primers for TCR Jbeta segments was used in the multiplex PCR. In its TCRdb copy, this immuneACCESS table keeps in-frame sequences only and misses some clones. Where compared with another copy, unresolved V genes explain less than half of these, and the others have no known cause. For this sample the table gives some 140,000 clones, of which roughly 77% were detected only once. The ten largest account for around 3% of the sample. The sequenced material came from PBMCs. The receptor set was obtained from a female donor in good health and CMV-seronegative.

The genes are TRBV11-2 and TRBJ2-3, with 9 bases aligning to TRBD2. This CDR3 region has 17 residues. Germline CDR1 reads SGHAT; CDR2 reads FQNNGV. The V gene end was trimmed by 1 base and the J gene end by 2 bases; junction bases not matched to a gene: 7. CDR3: CASSLVLAGTLTDTQYF. The DNA for the CDR3 is TGTGCCAGCAGCTTAGTCCTAGCGGGGACCCTCACAGATACGCAGTATTTT.

The CDR3 nucleotides read TGTGCCAGCAGCGGCCAGGGGGCTGACTACAATGAGCAGTTCTTC. This codes for CASSGQGADYNEQFF. V gene TRBV9 combines with J gene TRBJ2-1, with TRBD1 matching 8 bases. The germline CDR1 and CDR2 sequences are SGDLS and YYNGEE. V shed 3 bases, J shed 3 bases, and the junction held 5 bases outside the gene matches. The CDR3 covers 15 residues.

V and J are TRBV13 and TRBJ2-3; maybe TRBD2 (7 bases). Deletions cut 3 bases from V and 0 bases from J, with 16 bases between. Looked up from germline, CDR1 is PRHDT and CDR2 is FYEKMQ (reference sequence). The CDR3 is 17 residues long. Here the CDR3 DNA reads TGTGCCAGCAGCTTTAAAGCGGGACAAACTAGCACAGATACGCAGTATTTT. It yields the protein CASSFKAGQTSTDTQYF.

The chain couples TRBV4-3 to TRBJ1-4; 9 positions match TRBD1. Germline V CDR1 and CDR2: LGHNA, YSLEER. With V trimmed by 1 base and J by 15 bases, 9 bases remained unmatched. CDR3 length: 14 residues. CDR3 bases: TGCGCCAGCAGCCAAGGGTTTACAGGGGGCCTGATGTTTTTT. This encodes CASSQGFTGGLMFF.